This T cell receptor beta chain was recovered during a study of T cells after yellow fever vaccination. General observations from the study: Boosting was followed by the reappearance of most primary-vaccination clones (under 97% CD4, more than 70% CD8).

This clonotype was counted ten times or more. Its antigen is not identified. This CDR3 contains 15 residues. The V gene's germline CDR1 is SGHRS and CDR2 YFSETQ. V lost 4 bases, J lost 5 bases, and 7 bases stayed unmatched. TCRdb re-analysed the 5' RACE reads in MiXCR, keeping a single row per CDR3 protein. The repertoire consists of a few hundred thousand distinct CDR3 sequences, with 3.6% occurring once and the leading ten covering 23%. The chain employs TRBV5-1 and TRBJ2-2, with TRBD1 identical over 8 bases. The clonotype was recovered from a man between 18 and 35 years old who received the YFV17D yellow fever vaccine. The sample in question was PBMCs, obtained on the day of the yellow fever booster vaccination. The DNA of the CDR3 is TGCGCCAGCAGCCATGGACAGGGAATGACCGGGGAGCTGTTTTTT. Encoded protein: CASSHGQGMTGELFF.